This T cell receptor (beta chain) was sequenced in a study of human T cells and chemical hapten exposure. As for the study in general: Sensitization employed 2% DPC on roughly 2 cm by roughly 2 cm of upper inner arm skin.

Germline CDR1 and CDR2: KGHSH and LQKENI. CDR3 length equals 13 residues. Trimming stripped 4 bases from V and 4 bases from J, with 10 bases between. This clonotype was seen a few times. Its antigen is unknown. Study-level findings and limits: With DPC sensitization, TCRs exceeding 1 in 1000 frequency showed no change.

The library tagged individual cDNA molecules with unique molecular identifiers. Using its own MiXCR run on the RACE reads, TCRdb lists one record per CDR3 protein. This sample carries approximately 80,000 distinct CDR3 sequences, around a tenth of them seen once, and the ten largest clones take around 4.4%. Indicated time point: patch test 1, 2 weeks after DPC sensitization. Treatment specified: therapeutic diphenylcyclopropenone sensitization with weekly scalp DPC. Sequencing started from total RNA isolated from unfractionated whole blood. The sequence was obtained from a woman aged 45-65 years with alopecia areata. Some clones in this sample may be carry-over from other donors' samples. The V gene is TRBV18, the J gene TRBJ1-2, with D possibly TRBD1 on 6 matching bases. This specimen consisted of whole blood, obtained in connection with sensitization to the hapten diphenylcyclopropenone (DPC). Here the CDR3 DNA reads TGTGCCAGCTCACGGGACACGGGCTATGGCTACACCTTC. This gives the protein CASSRDTGYGYTF.